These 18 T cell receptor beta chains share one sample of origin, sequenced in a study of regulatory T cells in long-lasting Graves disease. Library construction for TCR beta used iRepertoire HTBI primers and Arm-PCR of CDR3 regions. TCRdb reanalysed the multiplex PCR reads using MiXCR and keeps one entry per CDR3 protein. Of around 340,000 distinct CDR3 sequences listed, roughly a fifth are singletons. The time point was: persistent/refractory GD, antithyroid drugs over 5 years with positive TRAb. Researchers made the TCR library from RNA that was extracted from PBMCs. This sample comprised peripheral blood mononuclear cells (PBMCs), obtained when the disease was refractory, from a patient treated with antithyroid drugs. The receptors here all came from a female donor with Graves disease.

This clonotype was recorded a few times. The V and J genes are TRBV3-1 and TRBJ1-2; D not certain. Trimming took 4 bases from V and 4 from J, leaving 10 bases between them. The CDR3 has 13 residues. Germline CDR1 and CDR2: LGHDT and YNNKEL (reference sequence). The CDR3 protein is CASSLGGIYGYTF. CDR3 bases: TGTGCCAGCAGCCTAGGCGGGATCTATGGCTACACCTTC. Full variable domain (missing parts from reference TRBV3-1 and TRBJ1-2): DTAVSQTPKYLVTQMGNDKSIKCEQNLGHDTMYWYKQDSKKFLKIMFSYNNKELIINETVPNRFSPKSPDKAHLNLHINSLELGDSAVYFCASSLGGIYGYTFGSGTRLTVV.

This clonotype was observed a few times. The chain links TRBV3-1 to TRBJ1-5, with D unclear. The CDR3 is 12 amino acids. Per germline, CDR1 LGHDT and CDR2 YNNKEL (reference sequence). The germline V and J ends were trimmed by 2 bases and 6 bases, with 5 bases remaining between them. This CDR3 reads CASSQFGQPQHF. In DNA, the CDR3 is TGTGCCAGCAGCCAATTCGGTCAGCCCCAGCATTTT.

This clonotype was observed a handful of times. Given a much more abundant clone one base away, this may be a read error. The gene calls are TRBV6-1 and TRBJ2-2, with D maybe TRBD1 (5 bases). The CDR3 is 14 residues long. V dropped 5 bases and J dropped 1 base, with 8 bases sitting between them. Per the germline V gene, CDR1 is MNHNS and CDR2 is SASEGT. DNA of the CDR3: TGTGCCAGCAGTACAGGACAGAACACCGGGGAGCTGTTTTTT. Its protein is CASSTGQNTGELFF.

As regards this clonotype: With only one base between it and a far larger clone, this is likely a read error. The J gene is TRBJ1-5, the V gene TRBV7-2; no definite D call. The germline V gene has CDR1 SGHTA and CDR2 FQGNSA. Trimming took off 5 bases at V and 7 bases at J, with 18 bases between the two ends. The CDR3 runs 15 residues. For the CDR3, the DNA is TGTGCCAGCAGCATGGAACGGATCAACAGCCAGCCCCAGCATTTT. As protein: CASSMERINSQPQHF.

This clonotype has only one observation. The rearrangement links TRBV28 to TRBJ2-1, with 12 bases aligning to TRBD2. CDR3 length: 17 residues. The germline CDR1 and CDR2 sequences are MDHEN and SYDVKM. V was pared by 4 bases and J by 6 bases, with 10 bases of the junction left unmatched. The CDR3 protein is CASSSSSGRAVRNEQFF. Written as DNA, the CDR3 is TGTGCCAGCAGTTCCTCTAGCGGGAGGGCCGTTCGCAATGAGCAGTTCTTC.

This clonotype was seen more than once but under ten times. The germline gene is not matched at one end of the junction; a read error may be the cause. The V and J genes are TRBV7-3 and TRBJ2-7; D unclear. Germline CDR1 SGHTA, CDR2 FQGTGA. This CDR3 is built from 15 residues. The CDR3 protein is CASSLTATGRYEQYF. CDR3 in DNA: TGTGCCAGCAGCCTAACGGCGACCGGAAGGTACGAGCAGTACTTC.

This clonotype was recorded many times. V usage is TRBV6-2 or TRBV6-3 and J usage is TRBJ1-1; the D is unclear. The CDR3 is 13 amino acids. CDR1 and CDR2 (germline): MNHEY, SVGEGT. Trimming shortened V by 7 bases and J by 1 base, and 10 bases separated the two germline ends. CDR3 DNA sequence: TGTGCCAGCATGAGGCAAAGGAACACTGAAGCTTTCTTT. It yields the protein CASMRQRNTEAFF.

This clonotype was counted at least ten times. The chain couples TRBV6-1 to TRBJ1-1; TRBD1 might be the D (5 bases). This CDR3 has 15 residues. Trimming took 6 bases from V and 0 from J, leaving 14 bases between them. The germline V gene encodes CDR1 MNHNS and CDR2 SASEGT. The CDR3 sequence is CASRGDGPMNTEAFF. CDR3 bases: TGTGCCAGCAGGGGGGACGGGCCCATGAACACTGAAGCTTTCTTT.

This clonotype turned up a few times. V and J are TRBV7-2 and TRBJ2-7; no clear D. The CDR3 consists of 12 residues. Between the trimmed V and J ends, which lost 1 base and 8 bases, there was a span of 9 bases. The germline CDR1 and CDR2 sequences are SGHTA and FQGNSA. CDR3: CASSLGWVKQYF. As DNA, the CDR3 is TGTGCCAGCAGCTTAGGATGGGTCAAGCAGTACTTC.

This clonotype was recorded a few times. The CDR3 bases are TGCGCCAGCAGGGGGGAGGACTACGAGCAGTACTTC. Protein product: CASRGEDYEQYF. The V and J genes are TRBV4-1 and TRBJ2-7, with D possibly being TRBD2 (6 bases). The CDR3 runs 12 residues. Per the germline V gene, CDR1 is MGHRA and CDR2 is YSYEKL. With 6 bases removed from V and 3 bases from J, the gap between germline ends came to 9 bases.

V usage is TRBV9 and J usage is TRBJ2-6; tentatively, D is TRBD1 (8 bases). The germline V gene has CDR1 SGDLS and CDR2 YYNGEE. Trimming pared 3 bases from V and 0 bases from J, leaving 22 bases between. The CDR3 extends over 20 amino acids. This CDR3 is CASSAKRGPGQASGANVLTF. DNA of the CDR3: TGTGCCAGCAGCGCAAAGCGGGGACCGGGACAGGCCTCTGGGGCCAACGTCCTGACTTTC.

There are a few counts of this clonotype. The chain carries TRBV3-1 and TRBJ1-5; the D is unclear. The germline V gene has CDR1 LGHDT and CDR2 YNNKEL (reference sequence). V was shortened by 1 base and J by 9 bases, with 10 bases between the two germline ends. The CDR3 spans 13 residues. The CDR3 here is CASSQAPQRPQHF. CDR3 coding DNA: TGTGCCAGCAGCCAAGCCCCACAGAGGCCCCAGCATTTT. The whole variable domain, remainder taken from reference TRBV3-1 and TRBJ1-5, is DTAVSQTPKYLVTQMGNDKSIKCEQNLGHDTMYWYKQDSKKFLKIMFSYNNKELIINETVPNRFSPKSPDKAHLNLHINSLELGDSAVYFCASSQAPQRPQHFGDGTRLSIL.

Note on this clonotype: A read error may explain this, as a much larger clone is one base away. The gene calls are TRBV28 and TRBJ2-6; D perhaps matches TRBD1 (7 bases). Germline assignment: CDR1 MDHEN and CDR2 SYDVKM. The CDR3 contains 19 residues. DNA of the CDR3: TGTGCCAGCAAGTTAGGGCCGTTGGGCAGGGGGGCAGGGGCCGACGTCCTGACTTTC. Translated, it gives CASKLGPLGRGAGADVLTF.

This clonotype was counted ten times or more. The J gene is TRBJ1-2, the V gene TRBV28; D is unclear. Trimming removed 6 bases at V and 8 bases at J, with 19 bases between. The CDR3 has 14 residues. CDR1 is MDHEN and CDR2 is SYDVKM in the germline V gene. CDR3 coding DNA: TGTGCCAGCAGGTCTACATCGGAGGGCGAGGGCTACACCTTC. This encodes CASRSTSEGEGYTF.

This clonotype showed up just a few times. The CDR3 DNA is TGTGCCAGCAGCGTAGCCTCGACCGGGGAGCTGTTTTTT. Its protein product is CASSVASTGELFF. J is TRBJ2-2 and V is TRBV9; D ambiguous. The CDR3 has 13 residues. Germline V lookup: CDR1 SGDLS, CDR2 YYNGEE. The V end was cut by 0 bases, the J end by 5 bases, with 5 bases between.

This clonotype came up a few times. CDR3 sequence: CASSLRTSLREANEKLFF. CDR3 DNA: TGTGCCAGCAGCTTGAGGACCTCCTTGCGAGAGGCTAATGAAAAACTGTTTTTT. The chain carries TRBV5-6 and TRBJ1-4, with no clear D. The CDR3 loop spans 18 amino acids. Trimming removed 1 base from V and 3 bases from J, with 19 bases in between. CDR1 is SGHDT and CDR2 is YYEEEE in the germline V gene.

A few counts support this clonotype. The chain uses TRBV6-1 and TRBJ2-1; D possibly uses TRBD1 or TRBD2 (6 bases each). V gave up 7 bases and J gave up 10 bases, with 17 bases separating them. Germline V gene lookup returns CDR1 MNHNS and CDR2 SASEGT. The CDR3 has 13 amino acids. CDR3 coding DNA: TGTGCCAGCATAGGAGGGGGGCACAGGGAGCAGTTCTTC. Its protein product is CASIGGGHREQFF.

The CDR3 loop is CASSLVGGDNSPLHF. In DNA form, the CDR3 reads TGTGCCAGCAGCTTAGTTGGGGGAGACAATTCACCCCTCCACTTT. The chain couples TRBV7-2 to TRBJ1-6, with D tentatively TRBD1 (5 bases). Germline V gene lookup returns CDR1 SGHTA and CDR2 FQGNSA. With 1 base removed from V and 7 bases from J, the gap between germline ends came to 11 bases. The CDR3 extends over 15 amino acids.